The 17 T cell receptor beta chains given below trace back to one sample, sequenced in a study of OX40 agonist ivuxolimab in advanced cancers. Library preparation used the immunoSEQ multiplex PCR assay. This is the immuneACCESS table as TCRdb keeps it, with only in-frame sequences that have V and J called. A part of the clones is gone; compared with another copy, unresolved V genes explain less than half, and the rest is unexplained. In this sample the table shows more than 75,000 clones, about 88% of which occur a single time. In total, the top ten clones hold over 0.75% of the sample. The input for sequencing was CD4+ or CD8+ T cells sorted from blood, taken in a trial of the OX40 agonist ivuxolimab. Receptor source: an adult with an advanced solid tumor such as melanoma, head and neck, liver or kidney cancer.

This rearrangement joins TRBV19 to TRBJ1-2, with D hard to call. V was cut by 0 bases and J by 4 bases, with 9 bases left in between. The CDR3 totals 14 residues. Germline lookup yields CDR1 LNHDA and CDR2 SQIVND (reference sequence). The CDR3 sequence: CASSIDHAVYGYTF. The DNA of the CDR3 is TGTGCCAGTAGTATAGATCATGCGGTCTATGGCTACACCTTC.

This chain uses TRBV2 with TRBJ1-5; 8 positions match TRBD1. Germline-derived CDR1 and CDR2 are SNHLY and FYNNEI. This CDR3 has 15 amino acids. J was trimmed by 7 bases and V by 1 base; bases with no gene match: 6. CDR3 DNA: TGTGCCAGCAGTGAAGATCAGGGGGCAGGGCAGCCCCAGCATTTT. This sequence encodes CASSEDQGAGQPQHF. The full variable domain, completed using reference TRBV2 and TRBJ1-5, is EPEVTQTPSHQVTQMGQEVILRCVPISNHLYFYWYRQILGQKVEFLVSFYNNEISEKSEIFDDQFSVERPDGSNFTLKIRSTKLEDSAMYFCASSEDQGAGQPQHFGDGTRLSIL.

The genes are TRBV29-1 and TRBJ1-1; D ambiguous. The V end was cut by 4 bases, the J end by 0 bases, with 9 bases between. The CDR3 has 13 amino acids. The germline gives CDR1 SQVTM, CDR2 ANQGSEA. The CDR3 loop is CSVVRTMNTEAFF. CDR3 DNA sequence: TGCAGCGTTGTGAGGACGATGAACACTGAAGCTTTCTTT.

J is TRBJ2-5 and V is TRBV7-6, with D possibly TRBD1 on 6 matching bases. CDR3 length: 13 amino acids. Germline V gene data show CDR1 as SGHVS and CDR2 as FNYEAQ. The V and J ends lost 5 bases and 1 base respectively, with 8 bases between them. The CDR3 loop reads CASSQGRQETQYF. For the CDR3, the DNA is TGTGCCAGCAGCCAGGGGCGCCAAGAGACCCAGTACTTC.

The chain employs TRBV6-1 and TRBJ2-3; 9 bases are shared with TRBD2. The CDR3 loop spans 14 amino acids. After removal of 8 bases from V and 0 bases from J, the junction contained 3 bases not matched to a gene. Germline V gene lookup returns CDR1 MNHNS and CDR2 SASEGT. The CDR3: CASEAGGSTDTQYF. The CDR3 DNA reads TGTGCCAGCGAAGCGGGGGGCAGCACAGATACGCAGTATTTT.

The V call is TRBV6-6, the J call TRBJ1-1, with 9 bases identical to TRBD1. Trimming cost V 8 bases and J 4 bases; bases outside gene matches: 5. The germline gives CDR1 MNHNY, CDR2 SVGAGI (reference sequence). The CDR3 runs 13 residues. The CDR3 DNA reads TGTGCCAGCGGGACAGGGTGGAGCACTGAAGCTTTCTTT. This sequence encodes CASGTGWSTEAFF.

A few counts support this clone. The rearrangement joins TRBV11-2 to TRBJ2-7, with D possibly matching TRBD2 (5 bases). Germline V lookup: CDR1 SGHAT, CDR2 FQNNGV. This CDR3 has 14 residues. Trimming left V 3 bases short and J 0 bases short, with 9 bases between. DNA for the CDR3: TGTGCCAGCAGCTTTTGGAGGAGCTCCTACGAGCAGTACTTC. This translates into CASSFWRSSYEQYF.

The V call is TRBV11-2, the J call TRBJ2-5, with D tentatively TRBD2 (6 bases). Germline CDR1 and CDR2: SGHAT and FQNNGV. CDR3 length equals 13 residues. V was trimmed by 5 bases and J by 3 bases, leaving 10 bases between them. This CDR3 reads CASSATGEETQYF. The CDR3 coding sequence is TGTGCCAGCAGCGCCACGGGGGAAGAGACCCAGTACTTC.

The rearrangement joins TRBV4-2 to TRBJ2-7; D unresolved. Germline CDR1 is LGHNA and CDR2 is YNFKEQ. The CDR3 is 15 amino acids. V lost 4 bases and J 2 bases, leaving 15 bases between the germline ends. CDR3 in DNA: TGTGCCAGCAGCCCCCAATCTGATAGAGCCTACGAGCAGTACTTC. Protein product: CASSPQSDRAYEQYF.

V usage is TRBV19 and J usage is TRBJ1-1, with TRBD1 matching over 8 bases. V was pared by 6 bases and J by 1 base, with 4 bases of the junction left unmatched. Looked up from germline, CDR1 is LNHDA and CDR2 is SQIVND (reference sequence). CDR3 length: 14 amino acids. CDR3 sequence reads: CASSRTGGNTEAFF. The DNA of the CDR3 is TGTGCCAGTAGCCGAACAGGGGGGAACACTGAAGCTTTCTTT.

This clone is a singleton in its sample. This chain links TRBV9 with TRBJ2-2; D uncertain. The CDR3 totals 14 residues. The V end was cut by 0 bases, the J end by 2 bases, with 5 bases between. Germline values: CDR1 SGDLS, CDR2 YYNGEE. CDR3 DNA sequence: TGTGCCAGCAGCGTAGGGGGTAACACCGGGGAGCTGTTTTTT. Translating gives CASSVGGNTGELFF.

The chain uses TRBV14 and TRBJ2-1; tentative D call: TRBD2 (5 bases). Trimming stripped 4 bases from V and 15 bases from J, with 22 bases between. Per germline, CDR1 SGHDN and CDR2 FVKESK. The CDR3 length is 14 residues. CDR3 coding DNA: TGTGCCAGCAGCCCTATAGGCGGGTCCGCCCGGCCGTTCTTC. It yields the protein CASSPIGGSARPFF.

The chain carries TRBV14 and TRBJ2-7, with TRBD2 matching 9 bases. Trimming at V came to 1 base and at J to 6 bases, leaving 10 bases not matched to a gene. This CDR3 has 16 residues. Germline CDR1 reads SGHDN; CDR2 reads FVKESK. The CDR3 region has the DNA TGTGCCAGCAGCCAAGTCAGCGGCGGGAGGGCCTCCGAGCAGTACTTC. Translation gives CASSQVSGGRASEQYF.

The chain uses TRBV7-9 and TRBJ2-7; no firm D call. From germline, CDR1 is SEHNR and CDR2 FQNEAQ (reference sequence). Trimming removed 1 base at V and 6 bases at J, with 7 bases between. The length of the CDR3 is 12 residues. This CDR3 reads CASSLGHFEQYF. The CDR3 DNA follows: TGTGCCAGCAGCTTAGGTCACTTCGAGCAGTACTTC.

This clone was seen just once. This CDR3 is CASSFGLLTSGNTIYF. Here the CDR3 DNA reads TGTGCCAGCAGCTTTGGACTCCTAACCTCTGGAAACACCATATATTTT. V usage is TRBV5-4 and J usage is TRBJ1-3; D call uncertain. Germline values: CDR1 SGHNT, CDR2 YYREEE (reference sequence). This CDR3 spans 16 amino acids. V lost 2 bases and J 0 bases, leaving 12 bases between the germline ends. The full variable domain, in which reference TRBV5-4 and TRBJ1-3 provide the parts outside the CDR3, is ETGVTQSPTHLIKTRGQQVTLRCSSQSGHNTVSWYQQALGQGPQFIFQYYREEENGRGNFPPRFSGLQFPNYSSELNVNALELDDSALYLCASSFGLLTSGNTIYFGEGSWLTVV.

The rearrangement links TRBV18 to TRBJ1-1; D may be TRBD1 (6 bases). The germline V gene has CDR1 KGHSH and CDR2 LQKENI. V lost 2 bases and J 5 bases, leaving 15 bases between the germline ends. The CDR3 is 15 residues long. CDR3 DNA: TGTGCCAGCTCACCAGTAACGGGGGCGCAAACTGAAGCTTTCTTT. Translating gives CASSPVTGAQTEAFF.

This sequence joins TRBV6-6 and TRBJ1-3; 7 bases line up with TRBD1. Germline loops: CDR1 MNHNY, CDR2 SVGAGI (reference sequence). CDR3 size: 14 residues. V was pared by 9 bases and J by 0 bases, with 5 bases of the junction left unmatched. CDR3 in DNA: TGTGCCAGTACGGGACAGAGCTCTGGAAACACCATATATTTT. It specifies CASTGQSSGNTIYF.